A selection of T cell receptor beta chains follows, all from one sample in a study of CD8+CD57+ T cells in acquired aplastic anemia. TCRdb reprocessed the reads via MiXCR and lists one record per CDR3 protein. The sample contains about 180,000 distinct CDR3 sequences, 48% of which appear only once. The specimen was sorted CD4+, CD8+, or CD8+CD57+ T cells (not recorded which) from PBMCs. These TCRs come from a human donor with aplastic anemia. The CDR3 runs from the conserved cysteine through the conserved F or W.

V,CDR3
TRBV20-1,CSALPGLAGGSNEQFF
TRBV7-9,CASSPEATLSYNEQFF
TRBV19,CASGVGNSASPLHF
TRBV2,CASRIAGAYEQYF
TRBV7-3,CASRPTEAFF
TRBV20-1,CSAERGQDSGNTIYF
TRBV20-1,CSASRTSGRSPIFYEQYF
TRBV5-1,CASSMSTADGYTF
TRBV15,CATSRGTANYGYTF
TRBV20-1,CSASGGGYIQYF
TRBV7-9,CASVDLGTEAFF
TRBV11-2,CASSQGPGTSDEQYF
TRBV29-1,CSVDPYTEAFF
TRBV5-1,CASSSPGGPYNEQFF
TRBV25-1,CASSAPGHSNTEAFF
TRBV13,CASSWTNVDEAFF
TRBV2,CASSEVGTATQYF
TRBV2,CASSELGFMNTEAFF
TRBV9,CASSVGDRESGEQYF
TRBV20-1,CSARVGRSTDTQYF
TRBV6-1,CASSRQGAWDGYTF
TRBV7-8,CASSPGYTEAFF
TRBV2,CASNTGGAHLEQYF
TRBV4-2,CASSEGWGSPLHF
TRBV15,CATSRDRLAGGWGSYEQYF
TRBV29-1,CSVRGGSYNEQFF
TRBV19,CASSRGDRGRNQPQHF
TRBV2,CARGDRLVKKLFF
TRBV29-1,CSVEGGLNYEQYF
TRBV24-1,CATSAGQERSYGQYF
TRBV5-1,CASSLRASGGPQNTQYF
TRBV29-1,CSAAKETQYF
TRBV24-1,CATSETGKYGYTF